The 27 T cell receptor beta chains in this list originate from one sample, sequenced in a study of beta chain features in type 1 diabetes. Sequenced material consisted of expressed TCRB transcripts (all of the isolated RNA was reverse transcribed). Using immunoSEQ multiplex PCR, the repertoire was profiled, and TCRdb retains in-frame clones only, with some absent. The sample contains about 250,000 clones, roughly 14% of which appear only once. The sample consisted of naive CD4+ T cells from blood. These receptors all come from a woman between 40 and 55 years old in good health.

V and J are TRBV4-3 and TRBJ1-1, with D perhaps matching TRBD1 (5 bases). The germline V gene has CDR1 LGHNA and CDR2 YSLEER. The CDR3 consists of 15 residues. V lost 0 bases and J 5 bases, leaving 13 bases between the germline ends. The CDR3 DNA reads TGCGCCAGCAGCCAAGAGGCGGGGCCGGGGACTGAAGCTTTCTTT. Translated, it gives CASSQEAGPGTEAFF.

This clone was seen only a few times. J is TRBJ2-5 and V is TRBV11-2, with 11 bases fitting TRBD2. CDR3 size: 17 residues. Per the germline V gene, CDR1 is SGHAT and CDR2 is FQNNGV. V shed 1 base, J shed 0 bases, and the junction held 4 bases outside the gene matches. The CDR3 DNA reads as TGTGCCAGCAGCTTAGGTGCTAGCGGGGGGAACCAAGAGACCCAGTACTTC. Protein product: CASSLGASGGNQETQYF.

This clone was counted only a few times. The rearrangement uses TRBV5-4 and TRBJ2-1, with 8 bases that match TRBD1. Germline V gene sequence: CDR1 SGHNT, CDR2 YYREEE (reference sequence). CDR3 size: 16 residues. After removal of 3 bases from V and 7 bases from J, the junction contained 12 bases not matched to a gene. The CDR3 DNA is TGTGCCAGCAGCTCCGGGGGACAGGTAAACGCGAATGAGCAGTTCTTC. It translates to CASSSGGQVNANEQFF.

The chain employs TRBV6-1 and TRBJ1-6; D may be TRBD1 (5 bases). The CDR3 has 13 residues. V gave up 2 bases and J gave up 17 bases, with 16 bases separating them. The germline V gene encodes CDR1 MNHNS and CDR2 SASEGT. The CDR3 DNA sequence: TGTGCCAGCAGTGAACCCGCGGGGGGATTGTTCCACTTT. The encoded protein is CASSEPAGGLFHF.

The CDR3 region is CASRLTGIGTDTQYF. CDR3 DNA: TGCGCCAGCAGACTAACAGGGATCGGCACAGATACGCAGTATTTT. The chain joins TRBV4-1 to TRBJ2-3, with D perhaps matching TRBD1 (6 bases). This CDR3 has 15 amino acids. Trimming stripped 6 bases from V and 1 base from J, with 14 bases between. Germline V gene sequence: CDR1 MGHRA, CDR2 YSYEKL.

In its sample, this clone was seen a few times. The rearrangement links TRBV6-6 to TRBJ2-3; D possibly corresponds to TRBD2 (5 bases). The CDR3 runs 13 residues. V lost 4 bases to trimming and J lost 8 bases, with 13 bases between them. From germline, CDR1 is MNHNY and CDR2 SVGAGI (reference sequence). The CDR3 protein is CASSSPPAGTQYF. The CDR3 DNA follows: TGTGCCAGCAGTTCCCCCCCGGCGGGTACGCAGTATTTT.

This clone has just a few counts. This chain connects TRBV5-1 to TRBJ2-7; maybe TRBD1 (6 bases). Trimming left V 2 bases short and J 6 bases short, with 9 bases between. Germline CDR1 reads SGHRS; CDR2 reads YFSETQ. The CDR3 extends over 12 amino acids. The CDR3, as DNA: TGCGCCAGCAGCTTACAGGGCCTCGAGCAGTACTTC. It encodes CASSLQGLEQYF.

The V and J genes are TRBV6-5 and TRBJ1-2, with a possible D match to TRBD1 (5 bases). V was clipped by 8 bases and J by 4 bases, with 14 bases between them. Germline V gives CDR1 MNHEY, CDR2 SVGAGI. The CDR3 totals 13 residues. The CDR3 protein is CASVGGETYGYTF. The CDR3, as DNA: TGTGCCAGCGTGGGGGGAGAGACCTATGGCTACACCTTC.

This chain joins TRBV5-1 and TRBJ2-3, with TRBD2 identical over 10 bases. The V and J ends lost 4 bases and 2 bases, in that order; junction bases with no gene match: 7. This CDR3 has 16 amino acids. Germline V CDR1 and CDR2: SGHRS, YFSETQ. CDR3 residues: CASSLAGAPLTDTQYF. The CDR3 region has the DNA TGCGCCAGCAGCCTAGCGGGGGCCCCACTCACAGATACGCAGTATTTT.

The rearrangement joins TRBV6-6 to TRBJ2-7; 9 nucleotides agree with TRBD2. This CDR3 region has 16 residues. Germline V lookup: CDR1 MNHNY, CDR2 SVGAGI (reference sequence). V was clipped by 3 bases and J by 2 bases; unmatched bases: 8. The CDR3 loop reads CASSYTGGGGAYEQYF. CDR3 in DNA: TGTGCCAGCAGTTATACCGGCGGGGGGGGTGCCTACGAGCAGTACTTC.

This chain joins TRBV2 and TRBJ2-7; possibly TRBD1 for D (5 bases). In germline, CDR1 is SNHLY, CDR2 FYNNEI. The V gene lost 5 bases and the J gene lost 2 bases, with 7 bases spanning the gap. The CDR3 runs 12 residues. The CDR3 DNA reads TGTGCCAGCAGTCTACAGGCCTACGAGCAGTACTTC. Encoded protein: CASSLQAYEQYF. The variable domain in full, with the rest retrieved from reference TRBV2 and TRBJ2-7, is EPEVTQTPSHQVTQMGQEVILRCVPISNHLYFYWYRQILGQKVEFLVSFYNNEISEKSEIFDDQFSVERPDGSNFTLKIRSTKLEDSAMYFCASSLQAYEQYFGPGTRLTVT.

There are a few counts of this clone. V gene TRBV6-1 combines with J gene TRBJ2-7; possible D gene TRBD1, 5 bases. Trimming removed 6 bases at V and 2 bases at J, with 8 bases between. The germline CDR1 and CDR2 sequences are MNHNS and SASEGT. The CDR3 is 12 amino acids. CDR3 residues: CASSRQPYEQYF. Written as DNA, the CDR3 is TGTGCCAGCAGCAGACAGCCCTACGAGCAGTACTTC.

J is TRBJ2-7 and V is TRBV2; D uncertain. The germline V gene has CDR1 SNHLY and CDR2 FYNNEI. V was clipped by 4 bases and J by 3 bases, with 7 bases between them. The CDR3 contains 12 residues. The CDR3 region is CASSGTYYEQYF. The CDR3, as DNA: TGTGCCAGCAGTGGAACATACTACGAGCAGTACTTC.

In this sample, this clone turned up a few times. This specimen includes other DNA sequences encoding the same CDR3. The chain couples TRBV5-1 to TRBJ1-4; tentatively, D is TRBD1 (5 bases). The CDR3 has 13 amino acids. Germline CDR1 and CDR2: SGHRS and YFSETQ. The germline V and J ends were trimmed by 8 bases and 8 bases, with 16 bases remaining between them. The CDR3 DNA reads TGCGCCAGTACTGTCACAGGCGGAGAAAAACTGTTTTTT. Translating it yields CASTVTGGEKLFF.

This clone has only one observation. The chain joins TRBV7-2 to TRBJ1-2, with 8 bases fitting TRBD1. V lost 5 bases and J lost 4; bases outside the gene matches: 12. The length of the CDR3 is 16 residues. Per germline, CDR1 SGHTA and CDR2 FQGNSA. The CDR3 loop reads CASSKPRTGLSYGYTF. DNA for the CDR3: TGTGCCAGCAGCAAGCCCCGGACAGGGCTCTCCTATGGCTACACCTTC. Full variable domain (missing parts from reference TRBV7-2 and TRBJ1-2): GAGVSQSPSNKVTEKGKDVELRCDPISGHTALYWYRQSLGQGLEFLIYFQGNSAPDKSGLPSDRFSAERTGGSVSTLTIQRTQQEDSAVYLCASSKPRTGLSYGYTFGSGTRLTVV.

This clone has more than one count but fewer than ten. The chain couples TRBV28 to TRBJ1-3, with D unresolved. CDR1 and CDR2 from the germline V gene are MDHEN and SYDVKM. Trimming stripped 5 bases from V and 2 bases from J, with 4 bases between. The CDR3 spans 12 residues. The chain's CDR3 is CASSPAGNTIYF. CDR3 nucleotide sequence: TGTGCCAGCAGTCCGGCTGGAAACACCATATATTTT.

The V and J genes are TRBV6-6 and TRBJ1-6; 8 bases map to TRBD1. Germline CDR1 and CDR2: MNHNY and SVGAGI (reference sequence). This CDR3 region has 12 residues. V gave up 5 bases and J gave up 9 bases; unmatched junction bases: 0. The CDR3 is CASSDRGSPLHF. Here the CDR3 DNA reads TGTGCCAGCAGTGACAGGGGTTCACCCCTCCACTTT.

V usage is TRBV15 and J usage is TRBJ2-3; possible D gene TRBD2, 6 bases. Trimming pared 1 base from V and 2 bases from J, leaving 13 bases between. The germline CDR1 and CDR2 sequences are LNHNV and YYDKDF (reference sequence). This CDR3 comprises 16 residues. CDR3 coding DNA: TGTGCCACCAGCAGAGCAGGGACTTTAACCACAGATACGCAGTATTTT. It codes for CATSRAGTLTTDTQYF.

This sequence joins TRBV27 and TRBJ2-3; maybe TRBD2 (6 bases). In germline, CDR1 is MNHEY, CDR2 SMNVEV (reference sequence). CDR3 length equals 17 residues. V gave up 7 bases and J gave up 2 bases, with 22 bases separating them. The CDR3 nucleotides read TGTGCCAGCAAAAGGGGAGGCAACGATGGGTTCACAGATACGCAGTATTTT. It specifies CASKRGGNDGFTDTQYF.

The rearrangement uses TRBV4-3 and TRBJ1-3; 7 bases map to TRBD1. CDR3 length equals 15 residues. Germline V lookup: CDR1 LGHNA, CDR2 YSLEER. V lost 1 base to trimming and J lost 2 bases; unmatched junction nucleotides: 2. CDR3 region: CASSQVTGAGNTIYF. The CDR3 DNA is TGCGCCAGCAGCCAAGTCACAGGGGCTGGAAACACCATATATTTT.

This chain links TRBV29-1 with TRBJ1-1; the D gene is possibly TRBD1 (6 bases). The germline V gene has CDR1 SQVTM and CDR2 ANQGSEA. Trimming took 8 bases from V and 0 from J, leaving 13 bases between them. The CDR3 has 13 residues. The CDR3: CSLSEGVNTEAFF. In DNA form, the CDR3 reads TGCAGCCTCTCCGAGGGGGTGAACACTGAAGCTTTCTTT.

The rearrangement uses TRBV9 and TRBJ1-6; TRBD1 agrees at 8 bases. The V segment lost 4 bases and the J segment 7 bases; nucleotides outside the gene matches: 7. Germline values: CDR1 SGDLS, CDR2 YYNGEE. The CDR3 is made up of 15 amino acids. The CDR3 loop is CASSTSTGGNSPLHF. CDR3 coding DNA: TGTGCCAGCAGCACCAGCACAGGGGGGAATTCACCCCTCCACTTT.

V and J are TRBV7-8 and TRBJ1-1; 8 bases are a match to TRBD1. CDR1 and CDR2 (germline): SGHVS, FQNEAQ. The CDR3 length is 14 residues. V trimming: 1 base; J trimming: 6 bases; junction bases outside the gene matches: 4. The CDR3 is CASSLDGQGAEAFF. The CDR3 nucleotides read TGTGCCAGCAGCTTAGACGGACAGGGTGCTGAAGCTTTCTTT.

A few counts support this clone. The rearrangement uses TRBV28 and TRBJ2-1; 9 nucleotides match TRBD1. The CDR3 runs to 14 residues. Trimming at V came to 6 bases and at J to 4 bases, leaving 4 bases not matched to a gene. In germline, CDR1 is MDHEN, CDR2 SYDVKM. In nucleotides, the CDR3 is TGTGCCAGCAGGACCGGGACAGGGTACAATGAGCAGTTCTTC. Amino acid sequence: CASRTGTGYNEQFF.

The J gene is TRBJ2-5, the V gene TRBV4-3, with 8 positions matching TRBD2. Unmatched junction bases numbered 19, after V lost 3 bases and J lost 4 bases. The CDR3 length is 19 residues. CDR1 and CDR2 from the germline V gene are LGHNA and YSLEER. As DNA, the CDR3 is TGCGCCAGCAGCCATCCGGCTACGGGACTAGAGATTTTCCCAGAGACCCAGTACTTC. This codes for CASSHPATGLEIFPETQYF.

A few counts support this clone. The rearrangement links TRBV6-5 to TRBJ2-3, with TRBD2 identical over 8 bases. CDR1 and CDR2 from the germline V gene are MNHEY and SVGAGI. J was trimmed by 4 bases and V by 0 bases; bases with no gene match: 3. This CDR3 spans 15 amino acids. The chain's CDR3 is CASSYSRTSSDTQYF. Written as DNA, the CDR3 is TGTGCCAGCAGTTACTCCAGGACTAGCTCAGATACGCAGTATTTT.

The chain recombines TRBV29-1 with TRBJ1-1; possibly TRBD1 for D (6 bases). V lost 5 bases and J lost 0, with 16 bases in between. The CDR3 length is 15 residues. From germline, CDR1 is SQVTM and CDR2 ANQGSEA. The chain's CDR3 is CSVRKQGSLNTEAFF. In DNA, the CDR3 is TGCAGCGTTCGGAAACAGGGATCTCTGAACACTGAAGCTTTCTTT.